This entry features one T cell receptor (beta chain) sequence. These data originate in a study of T-cell memory formation after mild COVID-19. TCRdb re-derived calls from the 5' RACE reads in MiXCR, one entry per CDR3 protein. Of tens of thousands of distinct CDR3 sequences listed, roughly an eighth are singletons. V was pared by 3 bases and J by 6 bases, with 14 bases between. The CDR3 is 13 residues long. Per the germline V gene, CDR1 is SQVTM and CDR2 is ANQGSEA. Sequenced sample: PBMCs or a T cell subset sorted from them (not recorded which). This sequence originates from a man aged 18 to 35 who had mild COVID-19 (a few samples of this study predate the infection). Cell type and time point are not known. J is TRBJ1-1 and V is TRBV29-1; D gene uncertain. The CDR3 protein is CSVEEVLRPEAFF. CDR3 DNA: TGCAGCGTTGAGGAGGTCCTGCGCCCTGAAGCTTTCTTT.